A single sample is the source of the 12 T cell receptor beta chains below, sequenced in a study of blood T cell repertoires in COVID-19. Assay used: immunoSEQ multiplex PCR; TCRdb lists only in-frame clones, some missing. This table has fewer than 150,000 clones, 80% to 90% appearing once. Sequencing was done on a sample of peripheral blood. The source is a woman between 45 and 60 years old with acute or convalescent COVID-19.

This sequence joins TRBV4-3 and TRBJ1-2; TRBD1 matches at 9 bases. The V and J ends lost 0 bases and 4 bases, in that order; junction bases with no gene match: 3. The length of the CDR3 is 15 residues. Per the germline V gene, CDR1 is LGHNA and CDR2 is YSLEER. This chain's CDR3 is CASSQDLGQGYGYTF. The CDR3 region has the DNA TGCGCCAGCAGCCAAGATTTGGGACAGGGCTATGGCTACACCTTC.

The chain has TRBV4-1 and TRBJ1-3, with 9 nucleotides matching TRBD1. This CDR3 spans 15 amino acids. The trim removed 0 bases at V and 4 bases at J, leaving 1 base unmatched. Germline V lookup: CDR1 MGHRA, CDR2 YSYEKL. CDR3 bases: TGCGCCAGCAGCCAAGAGGGACAGGGAGGAAACACCATATATTTT. This translates into CASSQEGQGGNTIYF.

This clone was seen more than once but under ten times. This rearrangement joins TRBV20-1 to TRBJ2-7; tentative D call: TRBD2 (6 bases). The V gene's germline CDR1 is DFQATT and CDR2 SNEGSKA (reference sequence). The CDR3 covers 9 residues. CDR3: CMIGGEQYF. CDR3 nucleotide sequence: TGCATGATAGGAGGGGAGCAGTACTTC.

The gene calls are TRBV19 and TRBJ2-6, with D perhaps TRBD2 (5 bases). V dropped 3 bases and J dropped 1 base, with 7 bases sitting between them. In germline, CDR1 is LNHDA, CDR2 SQIVND (reference sequence). The CDR3 is 15 amino acids. CDR3 DNA sequence: TGTGCCAGTAGTATTCGGGGATCTGGGGCCAACGTCCTGACTTTC. Protein product: CASSIRGSGANVLTF.

J is TRBJ1-6 and V is TRBV28, with TRBD1 matching over 10 bases. Germline lookup yields CDR1 MDHEN and CDR2 SYDVKM. CDR3 length: 16 amino acids. V lost 5 bases and J lost 6; bases outside the gene matches: 7. As DNA, the CDR3 is TGTGCCAGCAGTCCCCGGACAGGGGGTTTTAATTCACCCCTCCACTTT. This translates into CASSPRTGGFNSPLHF.

In nucleotides, the CDR3 is TGTGCCAGCAGCTTAGCAGGGGGAAACACCATATATTTT. It codes for CASSLAGGNTIYF. This chain connects TRBV14 to TRBJ1-3, with a tentative D call TRBD1 (5 bases). CDR3 size: 13 residues. Germline V gene data show CDR1 as SGHDN and CDR2 as FVKESK. The V end was cut by 5 bases, the J end by 4 bases, with 9 bases between.

This chain uses TRBV18 with TRBJ2-7; D is perhaps TRBD2 (7 bases). Germline CDR1 reads KGHSH; CDR2 reads LQKENI. V lost 5 bases and J lost 0, with 17 bases in between. This CDR3 is built from 16 residues. DNA for the CDR3: TGTGCCAGCTCAGACAGGAGCGGGATGAGCTCCTACGAGCAGTACTTC. Translating gives CASSDRSGMSSYEQYF.

The chain carries TRBV4-2 and TRBJ2-7; TRBD2 is a possible D gene (7 bases). In germline, CDR1 is LGHNA, CDR2 YNFKEQ. The CDR3 is 15 amino acids. The V gene lost 0 bases and the J gene lost 7 bases, with 16 bases spanning the gap. This chain's CDR3 is CASSQEWGGRFEQYF. The CDR3 DNA is TGTGCCAGCAGCCAAGAGTGGGGGGGCCGTTTTGAGCAGTACTTC.

This rearrangement joins TRBV25-1 to TRBJ1-5; D gene unclear. This CDR3 contains 14 residues. Germline CDR1 and CDR2: MGHDK and SYGVNS. Trimming removed 3 bases at V and 5 bases at J, with 11 bases between. The CDR3: CASSEAGSHQPQHF. Written as DNA, the CDR3 is TGTGCCAGCAGTGAGGCGGGCTCACATCAGCCCCAGCATTTT.

Regarding this clone: Sequence at one end of the junction differs from germline and may be a read error. The J gene is TRBJ2-2, the V gene TRBV9; 9 positions match TRBD2. Germline loops: CDR1 SGDLS, CDR2 YYNGEE. The CDR3 consists of 18 residues. The CDR3 DNA follows: TGTGCCCGCAGCGCCAGCGGATCTCGCGGGGGGGTCTACGGGGAGCTGTTTTTT. Amino acids: CARSASGSRGGVYGELFF.

This chain links TRBV5-8 with TRBJ1-5, with 11 nucleotides matching TRBD1. J gave up 4 bases and V 3 bases, and 6 bases lay outside the gene matches. CDR1 SGHTS and CDR2 YDEGEE come from the germline V gene. CDR3 length: 16 amino acids. The DNA for the CDR3 is TGTGCCAGCAGCTCCGGACAGGGGGCGTTTAATCAGCCCCAGCATTTT. As protein: CASSSGQGAFNQPQHF. Full variable domain (outside the CDR3, taken from reference TRBV5-8 and TRBJ1-5): EAGVTQSPTHLIKTRGQQATLRCSPISGHTSVYWYQQALGLGLQFLLWYDEGEERNRGNFPPRFSGRQFPNYSSELNVNALELEDSALYLCASSSGQGAFNQPQHFGDGTRLSIL.

The chain joins TRBV5-1 to TRBJ1-1, with 8 bases that match TRBD1. The V segment lost 2 bases and the J segment 5 bases; nucleotides outside the gene matches: 2. CDR1 is SGHRS, CDR2 YFSETQ, per germline. The CDR3 covers 13 residues. The CDR3 DNA sequence: TGCGCCAGCAGCTTCGGACAGGGTACTGAAGCTTTCTTT. It codes for CASSFGQGTEAFF. Combining the CDR3 with reference TRBV5-1 and TRBJ1-1 gives the whole variable domain KAGVTQTPRYLIKTRGQQVTLSCSPISGHRSVSWYQQTPGQGLQFLFEYFSETQRNKGNFPGRFSGRQFSNSRSEMNVSTLELGDSALYLCASSFGQGTEAFFGQGTRLTVV.